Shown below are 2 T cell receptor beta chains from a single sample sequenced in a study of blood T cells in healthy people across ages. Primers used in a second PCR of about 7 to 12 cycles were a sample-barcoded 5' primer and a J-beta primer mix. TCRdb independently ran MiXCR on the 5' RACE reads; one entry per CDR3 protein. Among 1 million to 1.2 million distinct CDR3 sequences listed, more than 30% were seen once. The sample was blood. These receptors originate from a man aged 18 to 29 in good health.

This CDR3 reads CASSLRTSGVTGELFF. In DNA, the CDR3 is TGTGCCAGCAGCCTTCGGACTAGCGGGGTGACCGGGGAGCTGTTTTTT. The rearrangement links TRBV9 to TRBJ2-2, with 12 nucleotides matching TRBD2. The CDR3 sequence is 16 residues long. CDR1 and CDR2 (germline): SGDLS, YYNGEE. V gave up 4 bases and J gave up 5 bases; unmatched junction bases: 6. Variable domain in full (rest from reference TRBV9 and TRBJ2-2): DSGVTQTPKHLITATGQRVTLRCSPRSGDLSVYWYQQSLDQGLQFLIQYYNGEERAKGNILERFSAQQFPDLHSELNLSSLELGDSALYFCASSLRTSGVTGELFFGEGSRLTVL.

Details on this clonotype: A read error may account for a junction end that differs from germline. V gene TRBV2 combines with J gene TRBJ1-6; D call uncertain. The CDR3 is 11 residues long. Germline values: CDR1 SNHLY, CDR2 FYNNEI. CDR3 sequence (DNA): TGTGCCAGCACTCAGAATTCACCCCCCCACTTT. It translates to CASTQNSPPHF.